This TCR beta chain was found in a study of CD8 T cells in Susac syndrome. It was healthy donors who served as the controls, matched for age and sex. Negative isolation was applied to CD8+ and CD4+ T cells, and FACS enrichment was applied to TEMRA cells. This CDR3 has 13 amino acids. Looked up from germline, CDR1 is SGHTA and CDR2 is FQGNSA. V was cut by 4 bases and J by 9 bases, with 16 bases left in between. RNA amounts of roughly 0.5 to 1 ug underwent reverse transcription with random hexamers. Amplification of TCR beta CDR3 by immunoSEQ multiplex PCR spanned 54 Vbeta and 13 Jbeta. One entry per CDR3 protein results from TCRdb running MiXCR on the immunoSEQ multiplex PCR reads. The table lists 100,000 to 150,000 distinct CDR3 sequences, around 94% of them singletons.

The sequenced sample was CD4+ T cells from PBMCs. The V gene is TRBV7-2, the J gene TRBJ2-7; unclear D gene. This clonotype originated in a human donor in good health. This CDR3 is CASSSAGLGWQYF. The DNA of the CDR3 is TGTGCCAGCAGCTCAGCAGGTTTGGGGTGGCAGTACTTC.